Listed below are T cell receptor beta chains from one sample, sequenced in a study of cytomegalovirus exposure and HLA in healthy donors. Sequencing used immunoSEQ multiplex PCR; TCRdb keeps in-frame clones, though not all of them. The sample's table shows about 130,000 clones. Sequencing input: PBMCs. All receptors derive from a man younger than 35 in good health and CMV-seronegative. Both conserved end residues are part of each CDR3. D genes are given only for firm matches.

j_gene: TRBJ2-4
d_gene: TRBD1
v_gene: TRBV18
CDR3nt: TGTGCCAGCTCACGCTCCGGGACAGGGGAGGCAAAAAACATTCAGTACTTC
CDR3aa: CASSRSGTGEAKNIQYF

j_gene: TRBJ1-1
d_gene: -
v_gene: TRBV10-3
CDR3nt: TGTGCCATCAGGAGACAGGAGCGAGGCACTGAAGCTTTCTTT
CDR3aa: CAIRRQERGTEAFF

j_gene: TRBJ1-1
d_gene: -
v_gene: TRBV7-2
CDR3nt: TGTGCCAGCAGCTCCAAGGGGATGAACACTGAAGCTTTCTTT
CDR3aa: CASSSKGMNTEAFF

j_gene: TRBJ1-2
d_gene: TRBD1
v_gene: TRBV28
CDR3nt: TGTGCCAGCAGTTTCGGGACAGGGTCTAACTATGGCTACACCTTC
CDR3aa: CASSFGTGSNYGYTF

j_gene: TRBJ1-6
d_gene: TRBD1
v_gene: TRBV28
CDR3nt: TGTGCCAGCAGTCCGGACAGGAGAAATTCACCCCTCCACTTT
CDR3aa: CASSPDRRNSPLHF

j_gene: TRBJ2-1
d_gene: TRBD2
v_gene: TRBV6-4
CDR3nt: TGTGCCTCATCCGGCCTAGCGGGGACCTACAATGAGCAGTTCTTC
CDR3aa: CASSGLAGTYNEQFF

j_gene: TRBJ2-2
d_gene: TRBD1
v_gene: TRBV4-3
CDR3nt: TGCGCCAGCAGCCAAGATCGGGACAGGGGGACCCGGGGCACCGGGGAGCTGTTTTTT
CDR3aa: CASSQDRDRGTRGTGELFF

j_gene: TRBJ2-1
d_gene: TRBD1
v_gene: TRBV12-5
CDR3nt: TGTGCTAGTGGTTGGGGACAGGGGAATTATGAGCAGTTCTTC
CDR3aa: CASGWGQGNYEQFF

j_gene: TRBJ1-1
d_gene: -
v_gene: TRBV5-1
CDR3nt: TGCGCCAGCAGCTTCCCCCCGAGGCCTGAAGCTTTCTTT
CDR3aa: CASSFPPRPEAFF

j_gene: TRBJ2-7
d_gene: -
v_gene: TRBV28
CDR3nt: TGTGCCAGCAGTTGGGAGTGGGTCGAGCAGTACTTC
CDR3aa: CASSWEWVEQYF

j_gene: TRBJ2-7
d_gene: -
v_gene: TRBV6-1
CDR3nt: TGTGCCAGCAGTGCGACAAACGAGCAGTACTTC
CDR3aa: CASSATNEQYF

j_gene: TRBJ1-2
d_gene: -
v_gene: TRBV28
CDR3nt: TGTGCCAGCAGTTCCTTCGGAGACTATGGCTACACCTTC
CDR3aa: CASSSFGDYGYTF

j_gene: TRBJ2-1
d_gene: -
v_gene: TRBV6-1
CDR3nt: TGTGCCAGCAGTGTAGGTAGCGCCTACAATGAGCAGTTCTTC
CDR3aa: CASSVGSAYNEQFF

j_gene: TRBJ1-1
d_gene: TRBD1
v_gene: TRBV7-3
CDR3nt: TGTGCCAGCAGCTTAGGCGCGGGACAGGGGAACACTGAAGCTTTCTTT
CDR3aa: CASSLGAGQGNTEAFF

j_gene: TRBJ1-2
d_gene: -
v_gene: TRBV6-5
CDR3nt: TGTGCCAGCAGTTACTCCCGGGGGGCCAACTATGGCTACACCTTC
CDR3aa: CASSYSRGANYGYTF

j_gene: TRBJ2-3
d_gene: -
v_gene: TRBV2
CDR3nt: TGTGCCAGCAGTGACCCAGGACAAGATACGCAGTATTTT
CDR3aa: CASSDPGQDTQYF

j_gene: TRBJ1-1
d_gene: -
v_gene: TRBV11-1
CDR3nt: TGTGCCAGCAGCTTATGGGGGACAACCACTGAGGCTTTCTTT
CDR3aa: CASSLWGTTTEAFF

j_gene: TRBJ2-7
d_gene: TRBD2
v_gene: TRBV11-2
CDR3nt: TGTGCCAGCAGCTTTAGTAGCGGGAGATACGAGCAGTACTTC
CDR3aa: CASSFSSGRYEQYF

j_gene: TRBJ1-5
d_gene: -
v_gene: TRBV7-3
CDR3nt: TGTGCCAGCAGCTTAGGGCTAAGTCAGCCCCAGCATTTT
CDR3aa: CASSLGLSQPQHF

j_gene: TRBJ2-2
d_gene: TRBD1
v_gene: TRBV4-3
CDR3nt: TGCGCCAGCAGCCAAGTCTCGGGACAGGGGACCACCGGGGAGCTGTTTTTT
CDR3aa: CASSQVSGQGTTGELFF

j_gene: TRBJ1-2
d_gene: TRBD1
v_gene: TRBV19
CDR3nt: TGTGCCAGTAGGGCAGGGGGAAAGGGGGGCTATGGCTACACCTTC
CDR3aa: CASRAGGKGGYGYTF

j_gene: TRBJ2-5
d_gene: TRBD1
v_gene: TRBV7-2
CDR3nt: TGTGCCAGCACCCCCGGGCGACAGGGCCAAGAGACCCAGTACTTC
CDR3aa: CASTPGRQGQETQYF

j_gene: TRBJ1-3
d_gene: -
v_gene: TRBV2
CDR3nt: TGTGCCAGCCGCGGGACTACTGGAAACACCATATATTTT
CDR3aa: CASRGTTGNTIYF

j_gene: TRBJ2-3
d_gene: -
v_gene: TRBV27
CDR3nt: TGTGCCAGCAGTATCACGGGAGATACGCAGTATTTT
CDR3aa: CASSITGDTQYF

j_gene: TRBJ2-7
d_gene: TRBD1
v_gene: TRBV9
CDR3nt: TGTGCCAGCAGCGCCGGGACAGGCCCCTACGAGCAGTACTTC
CDR3aa: CASSAGTGPYEQYF

j_gene: TRBJ2-1
d_gene: -
v_gene: TRBV4-2
CDR3nt: TGTGCCAGCACTAAGGACCAGGGGATCAATGAGCAGTTCTTC
CDR3aa: CASTKDQGINEQFF

j_gene: TRBJ2-7
d_gene: -
v_gene: TRBV28
CDR3nt: TGTGCCAGCAGTTCCGGAGCGGGGCCAGGGGCTACCTACGAGCAGTACTTC
CDR3aa: CASSSGAGPGATYEQYF

j_gene: TRBJ2-7
d_gene: TRBD1
v_gene: TRBV28
CDR3nt: TGTGCCAGCAGTTTCGACAGGGTACCCTACGAGCAGTACTTC
CDR3aa: CASSFDRVPYEQYF

j_gene: TRBJ2-7
d_gene: -
v_gene: TRBV4-3
CDR3nt: TGCGCCAGCAGCCAAGGGCAGAATTACGAGCAGTACTTC
CDR3aa: CASSQGQNYEQYF

j_gene: TRBJ1-2
d_gene: TRBD1
v_gene: TRBV28
CDR3nt: TGTGCCAGCAGTCCCGACAGGGGATATGGCTACACCTTC
CDR3aa: CASSPDRGYGYTF

j_gene: TRBJ2-7
d_gene: TRBD1
v_gene: TRBV7-2
CDR3nt: TGTGCCAGCAGCTACAGTGGGACAGGCTCCTACGAGCAGTACTTC
CDR3aa: CASSYSGTGSYEQYF

j_gene: TRBJ1-1
d_gene: TRBD1
v_gene: TRBV4-1
CDR3nt: TGCGCCAGCAGCCATCCGGGCGACAGGGGGCAGGGGAATACTGAAGCTTTCTTT
CDR3aa: CASSHPGDRGQGNTEAFF

j_gene: TRBJ1-1
d_gene: -
v_gene: TRBV14
CDR3nt: TGTGCCAGCAGCCGCGGAATGAACACTGAAGCTTTCTTT
CDR3aa: CASSRGMNTEAFF

j_gene: TRBJ2-7
d_gene: TRBD2
v_gene: TRBV7-3
CDR3nt: TGTGCCAGCAGCTTAAAAGGCGGGAGCTACGAGCAGTACTTC
CDR3aa: CASSLKGGSYEQYF

j_gene: TRBJ2-2
d_gene: -
v_gene: TRBV6-5
CDR3nt: TGTGCCAGCAGTTACGGGCAGATTTCGAACACCGGGGAGCTGTTTTTT
CDR3aa: CASSYGQISNTGELFF

j_gene: TRBJ2-7
d_gene: -
v_gene: TRBV7-3
CDR3nt: TGTGCCAGCAGCCCACAGGGACGCCGCTCCTACGAGCAGTACTTC
CDR3aa: CASSPQGRRSYEQYF

j_gene: TRBJ2-3
d_gene: TRBD2
v_gene: TRBV7-2
CDR3nt: TGTGCCAGCAGCTCTCCCTCTAGCGGGGGGGACGCAGATACGCAGTATTTT
CDR3aa: CASSSPSSGGDADTQYF

j_gene: TRBJ1-2
d_gene: -
v_gene: TRBV30
CDR3nt: TGTGCCGGGACAATTAACGGCTATGGCTACACCTTC
CDR3aa: CAGTINGYGYTF

j_gene: TRBJ2-7
d_gene: -
v_gene: TRBV5-1
CDR3nt: TGCGCCAGCAGTTTTGGAGGGAGTGGCAACGAGCAGTACTTC
CDR3aa: CASSFGGSGNEQYF

j_gene: TRBJ1-1
d_gene: TRBD1
v_gene: TRBV28
CDR3nt: TGTGCCAGCAGGTGGGGACAGACACACACTGAAGCTTTCTTT
CDR3aa: CASRWGQTHTEAFF

j_gene: TRBJ1-5
d_gene: TRBD1
v_gene: TRBV27
CDR3nt: TGTGCCAGCAGTCCCACAAGGACAGGGTGGGGTTATCAGCCCCAGCATTTT
CDR3aa: CASSPTRTGWGYQPQHF

j_gene: TRBJ2-4
d_gene: TRBD2
v_gene: TRBV5-1
CDR3nt: TGCGCCAGCAGCTTGGTGGGACTAGCGGTAAACATTCAGTACTTC
CDR3aa: CASSLVGLAVNIQYF

j_gene: TRBJ2-2
d_gene: TRBD1
v_gene: TRBV7-3
CDR3nt: TGTGCCAGCACCCAGGCAAGCGGACAGGGGGGATCCGGGGAGCTGTTTTTT
CDR3aa: CASTQASGQGGSGELFF

j_gene: TRBJ2-7
d_gene: -
v_gene: TRBV11-2
CDR3nt: TGTGCCAGCAGCTCCTCTAGACTGACCTACGAGCAGTACTTC
CDR3aa: CASSSSRLTYEQYF

j_gene: TRBJ2-7
d_gene: TRBD1
v_gene: TRBV28
CDR3nt: TGTGCCAGCAGACGGGACAGCTCCTACGAGCAGTACTTC
CDR3aa: CASRRDSSYEQYF

j_gene: TRBJ1-3
d_gene: -
v_gene: TRBV29-1
CDR3nt: TGCAGCGCTACACCGGTAGGGGTGGGAAACACCATATATTTT
CDR3aa: CSATPVGVGNTIYF

j_gene: TRBJ1-1
d_gene: -
v_gene: TRBV5-4
CDR3nt: TGTGCCAGCAGCTTGGCCAAAGGACAGTTCACTGAAGCTTTCTTT
CDR3aa: CASSLAKGQFTEAFF

j_gene: TRBJ1-1
d_gene: -
v_gene: TRBV18
CDR3nt: TGTGCCAGCTCGGAGATGACAGGTCTTAACACTGAAGCTTTCTTT
CDR3aa: CASSEMTGLNTEAFF

j_gene: TRBJ2-3
d_gene: TRBD2
v_gene: TRBV7-9
CDR3nt: TGTGCCAGCAGCTTTTTTCCTCGACTAGCGGGGGGGTGGGAGGCGCAGTATTTT
CDR3aa: CASSFFPRLAGGWEAQYF

j_gene: TRBJ2-2
d_gene: -
v_gene: TRBV27
CDR3nt: TGTGCCAGCAGTGACCCCGGGACATACAACACCGGGGAGCTGTTTTTT
CDR3aa: CASSDPGTYNTGELFF